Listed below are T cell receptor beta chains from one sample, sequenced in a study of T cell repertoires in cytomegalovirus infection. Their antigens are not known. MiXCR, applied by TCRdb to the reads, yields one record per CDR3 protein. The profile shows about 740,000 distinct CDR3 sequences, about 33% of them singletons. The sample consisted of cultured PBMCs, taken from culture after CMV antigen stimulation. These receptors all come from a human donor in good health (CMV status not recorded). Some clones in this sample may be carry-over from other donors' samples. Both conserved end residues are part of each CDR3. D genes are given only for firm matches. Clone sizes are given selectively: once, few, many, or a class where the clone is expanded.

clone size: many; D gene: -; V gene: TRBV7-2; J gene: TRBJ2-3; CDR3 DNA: TGTGCCAGCACAAACACGGGGGTTGGTACGCAGTATTTT; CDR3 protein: CASTNTGVGTQYF
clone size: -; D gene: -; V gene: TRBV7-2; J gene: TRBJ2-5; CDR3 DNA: TGTGCCAGCAGCTTAGACGGGAGTGGGGGGACCCAGTACTTC; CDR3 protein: CASSLDGSGGTQYF
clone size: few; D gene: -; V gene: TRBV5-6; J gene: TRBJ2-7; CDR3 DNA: TGTGCCAGCAGCTTTAATTGGAGGGCCCACGAGCAGTACTTC; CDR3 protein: CASSFNWRAHEQYF
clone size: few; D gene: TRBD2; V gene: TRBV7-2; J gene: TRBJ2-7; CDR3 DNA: TGTGCCAGCAGCCCCGTGGCTAGCGGAAGCTACGAGCAGTACTTC; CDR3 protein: CASSPVASGSYEQYF
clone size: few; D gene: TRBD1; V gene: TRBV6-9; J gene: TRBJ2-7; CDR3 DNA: TGTGCCAGCAGTTATCGGAACCGGGACAGGGGTCCCTACGAGCAGTACTTC; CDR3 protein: CASSYRNRDRGPYEQYF
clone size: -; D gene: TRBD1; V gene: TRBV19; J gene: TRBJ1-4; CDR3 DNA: TGTGCCAGTAGTCCACGGACAGGGGGGAAAGAAAAACTGTTTTTT; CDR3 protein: CASSPRTGGKEKLFF
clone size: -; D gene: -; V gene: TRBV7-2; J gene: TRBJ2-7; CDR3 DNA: TGTGCCAGCAGCTTAGAGGTTCAGGGGGGTTACGAGCAGTACTTC; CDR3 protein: CASSLEVQGGYEQYF
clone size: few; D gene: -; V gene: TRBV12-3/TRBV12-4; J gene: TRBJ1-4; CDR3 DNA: TGTGCCAGCAGTTCCCCTGACAGTTCCCATGGGGGAAAACTGTTTTTT; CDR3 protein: CASSSPDSSHGGKLFF
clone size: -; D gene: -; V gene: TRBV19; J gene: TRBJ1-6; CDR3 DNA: TGTGCCAGTAGTATAGCCGGGATAGAACCCCTCCACTTT; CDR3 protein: CASSIAGIEPLHF
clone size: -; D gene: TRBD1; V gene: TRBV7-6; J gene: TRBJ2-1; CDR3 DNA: TGTGCCAGCAGCTTAACTAACAGGGGGCTGGATGAGCAGTTCTTC; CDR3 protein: CASSLTNRGLDEQFF
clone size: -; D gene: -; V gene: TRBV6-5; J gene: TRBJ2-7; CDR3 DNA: TGTGCCAGCAGTTACCCCTCGGGACAAAACTACGAGCAGTACTTC; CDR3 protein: CASSYPSGQNYEQYF
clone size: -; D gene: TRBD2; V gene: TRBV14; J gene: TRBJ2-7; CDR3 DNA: TGTGCCAGCAGCCAAGTCGGGATAGCGGGGAACTACGAGCAGTACTTC; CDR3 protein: CASSQVGIAGNYEQYF
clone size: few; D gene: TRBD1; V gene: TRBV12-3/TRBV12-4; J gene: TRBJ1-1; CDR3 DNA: TGTGCCAGCAGCAGTACAGGGGAGAACACTGAAGCTTTCTTT; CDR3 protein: CASSSTGENTEAFF
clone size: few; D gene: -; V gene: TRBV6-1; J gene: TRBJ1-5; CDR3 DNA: TGTGCCAGCAGTGAATACCGCTCCCCCGGGGGTCAGCCCCAGCATTTT; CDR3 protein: CASSEYRSPGGQPQHF
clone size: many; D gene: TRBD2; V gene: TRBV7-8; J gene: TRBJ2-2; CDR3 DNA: TGTGCCAGCAGCTCGAGACTAGCGGGGCCTACCACCGGGGAGCTGTTTTTT; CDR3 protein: CASSSRLAGPTTGELFF